The 31 T cell receptor beta chains below were found in one sample sequenced in a study of cytomegalovirus exposure and HLA in healthy donors listed by TCRdb under 2017. Libraries were constructed by the immunoSEQ multiplex PCR assay. The multiplex PCR relied on a mix of 60 forward primers for TCR Vbeta segments and 13 reverse primers for TCR Jbeta segments. As stored in TCRdb, this immuneACCESS dataset retains in-frame rearrangements with V and J assigned. A fraction of the clones does not appear; measured against another copy, unresolved V genes explain less than half of the discrepancy, and the remainder lacks a known reason. This sample holds about 130,000 clones; roughly two thirds were observed only once. The ten largest clones represent 1.5% to 2% of the sample. Specimen: PBMCs. These receptors were collected from a man aged 30 to 45 in good health and CMV-seropositive.

The V call is TRBV10-3, the J call TRBJ2-1; 8 positions match TRBD2. The CDR3 totals 14 residues. Germline V gene lookup returns CDR1 ENHRY and CDR2 SYGVKD. The V gene end was trimmed by 10 bases and the J gene end by 2 bases; junction bases not matched to a gene: 7. The CDR3 DNA follows: TGTGCCACCCGGGAACTAGCGGCCTACAATGAGCAGTTCTTC. It yields the protein CATRELAAYNEQFF.

The chain is built from TRBV19 and TRBJ2-3; 14 bases align to TRBD2. The V gene end was trimmed by 5 bases and the J gene end by 0 bases; junction bases not matched to a gene: 10. This CDR3 region has 19 residues. Germline V CDR1 and CDR2: LNHDA, SQIVND (reference sequence). The CDR3 coding sequence is TGTGCCAGTAGTCCGGGACTAGCGGGAGCAGTTACTAGCACAGATACGCAGTATTTT. This gives the protein CASSPGLAGAVTSTDTQYF. Variable domain in full (rest from reference TRBV19 and TRBJ2-3): DGGITQSPKYLFRKEGQNVTLSCEQNLNHDAMYWYRQDPGQGLRLIYYSQIVNDFQKGDIAEGYSVSREKKESFPLTVTSAQKNPTAFYLCASSPGLAGAVTSTDTQYFGPGTRLTVL.

V is TRBV19 and J is TRBJ2-6; D remains ambiguous. Germline assignment: CDR1 LNHDA and CDR2 SQIVND (reference sequence). The CDR3 is 16 amino acids. With 4 bases removed from V and 2 bases from J, the gap between germline ends came to 12 bases. This chain's CDR3 is CASSRVPGTGANVLTF. CDR3 nucleotides: TGTGCCAGTAGTAGGGTTCCGGGTACTGGGGCCAACGTCCTGACTTTC.

Only one count was recorded for this clone. Within the sample, other DNA sequences also encode this same CDR3. The chain combines TRBV9 with TRBJ2-1; D gene unclear. Germline CDR1 and CDR2: SGDLS and YYNGEE. The CDR3 covers 13 residues. V was trimmed by 0 bases and J by 6 bases, leaving 7 bases between them. The CDR3 region is CASSVGSSNEQFF. In nucleotides, the CDR3 is TGTGCCAGCAGCGTAGGATCGAGCAATGAGCAGTTCTTC.

V and J are TRBV5-1 and TRBJ2-5, with a possible D match to TRBD1 (6 bases). The germline V gene encodes CDR1 SGHRS and CDR2 YFSETQ. CDR3 length: 14 amino acids. V lost 4 bases, J lost 2 bases, and 12 bases lay in between. The CDR3 spells CASSRGQIQETQYF. In DNA form, the CDR3 reads TGCGCCAGCAGCCGCGGACAGATACAAGAGACCCAGTACTTC.

The chain recombines TRBV2 with TRBJ2-2; tentative D call: TRBD2 (6 bases). The germline gives CDR1 SNHLY, CDR2 FYNNEI. Trimming took 8 bases from V and 3 from J, leaving 16 bases between them. The CDR3 length is 15 residues. CDR3 amino acids: CASRRDSIDTGELFF. In DNA form, the CDR3 reads TGTGCCAGCCGGCGGGATAGCATCGACACCGGGGAGCTGTTTTTT.

V gene TRBV7-2 combines with J gene TRBJ2-3, with D maybe TRBD2 (5 bases). This CDR3 has 15 residues. V dropped 4 bases and J dropped 0 bases, with 11 bases sitting between them. Germline V gene lookup returns CDR1 SGHTA and CDR2 FQGNSA. In nucleotides, the CDR3 is TGTGCCAGCAGCTCCTGGAGCGGTAGCACAGATACGCAGTATTTT. Residues: CASSSWSGSTDTQYF.

This clone was seen a few times. The J gene is TRBJ2-5, the V gene TRBV28; a possible D gene is TRBD1 (6 bases). The DNA end is a closer match to TRBJ2-7, so the J assignment may be wrong. CDR1 and CDR2 (germline): MDHEN, SYDVKM. This CDR3 spans 12 amino acids. In nucleotides, the CDR3 is TGTGCCAGCAGGGGGACAAACTACGAGCAGTACTTC. Its translation is CASRGTNYEQYF.

This chain links TRBV5-1 with TRBJ2-2; no clear D gene. The germline gives CDR1 SGHRS, CDR2 YFSETQ. This CDR3 comprises 14 residues. V was shortened by 2 bases and J by 6 bases, with 11 bases between the two germline ends. CDR3 in amino acids: CASSFRLAPGELFF. In DNA, the CDR3 is TGCGCCAGCAGCTTCCGACTCGCCCCCGGGGAGCTGTTTTTT.

This clone was seen more than once but under ten times. V is TRBV27 and J is TRBJ2-5; TRBD1 matches at 8 bases. This CDR3 is 15 amino acids long. V lost 4 bases and J lost 1; bases outside the gene matches: 5. The V gene's germline CDR1 is MNHEY and CDR2 SMNVEV (reference sequence). CDR3 DNA sequence: TGTGCCAGCAGTTGGGACAGGAGCTCCCAAGAGACCCAGTACTTC. It codes for CASSWDRSSQETQYF.

The J gene is TRBJ2-4, the V gene TRBV28; D is undetermined. V was clipped by 6 bases and J by 8 bases, with 8 bases between them. This CDR3 region has 11 residues. The V gene's germline CDR1 is MDHEN and CDR2 SYDVKM. The CDR3 nucleotides read TGTGCCAGCAGGTCAATAGACATTCAGTACTTC. As protein: CASRSIDIQYF.

This clone was recorded a few times. This chain links TRBV7-8 with TRBJ1-1; D is unclear. The CDR3 is made up of 17 amino acids. Germline CDR1 reads SGHVS; CDR2 reads FQNEAQ. V lost 4 bases, J lost 2 bases, and 20 bases lay in between. The CDR3 is CASSSIRIRTGNTEAFF. DNA of the CDR3: TGTGCCAGCAGCTCCATAAGGATCAGGACGGGAAACACTGAAGCTTTCTTT.

The chain joins TRBV7-8 to TRBJ2-1; 9 nucleotides line up with TRBD1. Germline V CDR1 and CDR2: SGHVS, FQNEAQ. There are 13 residues in the CDR3. V lost 4 bases and J lost 5; bases outside the gene matches: 0. CDR3 amino acids: CASSWDRDNEQFF. The CDR3 DNA is TGTGCCAGCAGCTGGGACAGGGACAATGAGCAGTTCTTC.

V and J are TRBV27 and TRBJ1-2; 7 nucleotides align to TRBD1. CDR1 is MNHEY, CDR2 SMNVEV, per germline (reference sequence). This CDR3 spans 16 amino acids. The J segment lost 8 bases and the V segment lost 2 bases, leaving 14 bases of the junction unmatched. The CDR3 is CASSLSWTGEIIGYTF. The CDR3 DNA reads as TGTGCCAGCAGTTTAAGTTGGACAGGCGAGATTATCGGCTACACCTTC.

The CDR3 sequence is CASSHGDNYQIAFF. The CDR3 DNA is TGTGCCAGCAGCCATGGGGACAACTACCAGATAGCTTTCTTT. The rearrangement uses TRBV5-6 and TRBJ1-1; D possibly corresponds to TRBD1 (6 bases). The germline CDR1 and CDR2 sequences are SGHDT and YYEEEE. CDR3 length equals 14 residues. V was trimmed by 4 bases and J by 10 bases, leaving 20 bases between them.

This clone came up a few times. This sequence joins TRBV5-1 and TRBJ2-5, with a possible D match to TRBD2 (6 bases). The ends were cut back, 2 bases at V and 2 bases at J, with 10 bases in the middle. Looked up from germline, CDR1 is SGHRS and CDR2 is YFSETQ. CDR3 length: 14 amino acids. The CDR3 sequence is CASSFRGLQETQYF. In DNA, the CDR3 is TGCGCCAGCAGCTTTAGGGGACTGCAAGAGACCCAGTACTTC.

The rearrangement joins TRBV10-1 to TRBJ2-1, with D maybe TRBD2 (5 bases). The CDR3 covers 14 residues. V was shortened by 3 bases and J by 4 bases, with 10 bases between the two germline ends. CDR1 and CDR2 from the germline V gene are WNHNN and SYGVQD (reference sequence). The CDR3 here is CASSDRTVYNEQFF. DNA for the CDR3: TGCGCCAGCAGTGACAGGACTGTATACAATGAGCAGTTCTTC.

This clone turned up a few times. V usage is TRBV5-1 and J usage is TRBJ2-7; 9 positions match TRBD1. CDR3 size: 14 residues. Trimming at V came to 9 bases and at J to 5 bases, leaving 12 bases not matched to a gene. Germline CDR1 is SGHRS and CDR2 is YFSETQ. CDR3 protein: CATGYGTGIHEQYF. CDR3 nucleotide sequence: TGCGCCACCGGGTATGGGACAGGGATCCACGAGCAGTACTTC.

The chain recombines TRBV5-1 with TRBJ1-4; 10 bases fit TRBD1. Germline V gives CDR1 SGHRS, CDR2 YFSETQ. The CDR3 extends over 14 amino acids. Unmatched junction bases numbered 0, after V lost 5 bases and J lost 2 bases. The CDR3 sequence: CASRGQGTNEKLFF. The CDR3 DNA follows: TGCGCCAGCAGGGGACAGGGGACTAATGAAAAACTGTTTTTT.

This clone has more than one count but fewer than ten. The genes are TRBV5-4 and TRBJ2-5; TRBD2 is a possible D gene (5 bases). The CDR3 spans 16 residues. Trimming pared 1 base from V and 1 base from J, leaving 14 bases between. Germline values: CDR1 SGHNT, CDR2 YYREEE (reference sequence). The CDR3 is CASSLLGRGIQETQYF. In DNA, the CDR3 is TGTGCCAGCAGCTTGCTTGGACGGGGAATCCAAGAGACCCAGTACTTC.

The J gene is TRBJ2-3, the V gene TRBV7-9, with 7 nucleotides matching TRBD1. This CDR3 is 15 amino acids long. Germline V gives CDR1 SEHNR, CDR2 FQNEAQ (reference sequence). Trimming at V came to 4 bases and at J to 0 bases, leaving 4 bases not matched to a gene. The CDR3 protein is CASSSVRGSTDTQYF. Here the CDR3 DNA reads TGTGCCAGCAGCTCCGTCAGGGGGAGCACAGATACGCAGTATTTT.

The chain has TRBV7-3 and TRBJ2-5; D is possibly TRBD2 (6 bases). This CDR3 region has 17 residues. With 1 base removed from V and 4 bases from J, the gap between germline ends came to 19 bases. From germline, CDR1 is SGHTA and CDR2 FQGTGA. The CDR3 sequence is CASSLRPRDFSGETQYF. As DNA, the CDR3 is TGTGCCAGCAGCTTAAGGCCTCGGGACTTCTCCGGAGAGACCCAGTACTTC. Full variable domain (missing parts from reference TRBV7-3 and TRBJ2-5): GAGVSQTPSNKVTEKGKYVELRCDPISGHTALYWYRQSLGQGPEFLIYFQGTGAADDSGLPNDRFFAVRPEGSVSTLKIQRTERGDSAVYLCASSLRPRDFSGETQYFGPGTRLLVL.

This chain links TRBV28 with TRBJ2-6; 8 bases line up with TRBD1. The CDR3 covers 19 residues. Trimming took 5 bases from V and 3 from J; bases not matched to a gene: 15. Looked up from germline, CDR1 is MDHEN and CDR2 is SYDVKM. CDR3 sequence reads: CASSLGQGGLAFGANVLTF. The DNA of the CDR3 is TGTGCCAGCAGTCTCGGACAGGGAGGATTGGCTTTTGGGGCCAACGTCCTGACTTTC. Filled out from reference TRBV28 and TRBJ2-6, the complete variable domain reads DVKVTQSSRYLVKRTGEKVFLECVQDMDHENMFWYRQDPGLGLRLIYFSYDVKMKEKGDIPEGYSVSREKKERFSLILESASTNQTSMYLCASSLGQGGLAFGANVLTFGAGSRLTVL.

This chain connects TRBV19 to TRBJ1-2; weak D call: TRBD1 (5 bases). This CDR3 spans 12 amino acids. CDR1 is LNHDA, CDR2 SQIVND, per germline (reference sequence). Trimming cost V 6 bases and J 4 bases, with 9 bases left between them. The DNA for the CDR3 is TGTGCCAGTAGAGGGAGGGGCTATGGCTACACCTTC. As protein: CASRGRGYGYTF.

This CDR3 is CSALQGVGGEQYF. The CDR3, as DNA: TGCAGCGCGTTACAGGGGGTTGGAGGAGAGCAGTACTTC. The chain carries TRBV29-1 and TRBJ2-7, with 8 bases matching TRBD1. The CDR3 runs to 13 residues. Germline CDR1 SQVTM, CDR2 ANQGSEA. Germline trimming cut 7 bases from V and 7 bases from J; bases unmatched to any gene: 12.

V gene TRBV6-5 combines with J gene TRBJ2-7; a weak D match, TRBD2 (5 bases). In germline, CDR1 is MNHEY, CDR2 SVGAGI. Trimming left V 7 bases short and J 0 bases short, with 13 bases between. The CDR3 runs 14 residues. The CDR3 region is CASTPRGTSYEQYF. CDR3 DNA sequence: TGTGCCAGCACCCCCCGGGGTACCTCCTACGAGCAGTACTTC.

The CDR3: CASSFSREFTDTQYF. The CDR3 DNA sequence: TGTGCCAGCAGCTTTTCGCGGGAGTTTACAGATACGCAGTATTTT. The chain joins TRBV7-2 to TRBJ2-3, with TRBD2 matching 7 bases. The CDR3 length is 15 residues. V dropped 3 bases and J dropped 3; count of bases not matched to a gene: 6. From germline, CDR1 is SGHTA and CDR2 FQGNSA.

The rearrangement links TRBV29-1 to TRBJ2-1; the match to TRBD1 covers 7 bases. CDR3 size: 15 residues. Trimming took 4 bases from V and 6 from J; bases not matched to a gene: 12. Germline lookup yields CDR1 SQVTM and CDR2 ANQGSEA. CDR3 DNA sequence: TGCAGCGTTGCCGCGGACAGGCCCTACTGCAATGAGCAGTTCTTC. It specifies CSVAADRPYCNEQFF.

CDR3 nucleotide sequence: TGTGCCAGCAGCTCCTTTATGCAGGAAAACATTCAGTACTTC. This translates into CASSSFMQENIQYF. The V call is TRBV7-2, the J call TRBJ2-4; D remains ambiguous. V was clipped by 4 bases and J by 5 bases, with 12 bases between them. This CDR3 contains 14 residues. Per the germline V gene, CDR1 is SGHTA and CDR2 is FQGNSA.

The chain recombines TRBV6-5 with TRBJ1-2; no firm D call. This CDR3 region has 14 residues. V lost 2 bases and J lost 4, with 11 bases in between. From germline, CDR1 is MNHEY and CDR2 SVGAGI. CDR3 sequence reads: CASSYGLGIYGYTF. CDR3 DNA sequence: TGTGCCAGCAGTTACGGCCTTGGCATCTATGGCTACACCTTC.

The J gene is TRBJ2-1, the V gene TRBV28, with D perhaps matching TRBD1 (7 bases). This CDR3 contains 16 residues. V was clipped by 6 bases and J by 9 bases, with 24 bases between them. Per germline, CDR1 MDHEN and CDR2 SYDVKM. The CDR3 coding sequence is TGTGCCAGCAGCCCTAACACCAGGGGGGTCTTGAGTGAGCAGTTCTTC. It yields the protein CASSPNTRGVLSEQFF.